Below, 5 T cell receptor beta chains from the same sample are listed, as sequenced in a study of T cell repertoires in cytomegalovirus infection (dated by TCRdb to the late 2010s). These reads were obtained on an Illumina HiSeq 1500. TCRdb redid the processing of the public reads, applying fastp at Q25 and MiXCR, and retained in-frame beta chains. Every distinct CDR3 protein forms one entry, paired with its most common genes and DNA. This sample is represented by more than 500,000 distinct CDR3 sequences; 15% to 20% of them were singletons. The ten largest clones represent under 30% of the sample. The specimen was CD8+ T cells from PBMCs. All receptors come from a human donor in good health (CMV status not recorded). Some clones in this sample may be carry-over from other donors' samples.

V is TRBV3-1 and J is TRBJ2-2; 9 nucleotides line up with TRBD2. The CDR3 contains 16 residues. Trimming removed 1 base from V and 5 bases from J; junction bases left unmatched: 5. CDR1 is LGHDT, CDR2 YNNKEL, per germline (reference sequence). The CDR3 region is CASSQVGLAGTGELFF. The CDR3 bases are TGTGCCAGCAGCCAAGTAGGCCTAGCGGGGACCGGGGAGCTGTTTTTT.

This clonotype was recorded at least ten times. The V call is TRBV29-1, the J call TRBJ1-2; unclear D gene. V was trimmed by 0 bases and J by 8 bases, leaving 7 bases between them. The CDR3 is 11 amino acids. Germline values: CDR1 SQVTM, CDR2 ANQGSEA. As DNA, the CDR3 is TGCAGCGTTGAAGATCGAGAGGGCTACACCTTC. This encodes CSVEDREGYTF.

At least ten counts were recorded for this clonotype. The chain is built from TRBV7-9 and TRBJ2-7; 8 positions match TRBD2. Per the germline V gene, CDR1 is SEHNR and CDR2 is FQNEAQ (reference sequence). The trim removed 5 bases at V and 0 bases at J, leaving 9 bases unmatched. The CDR3 runs 16 residues. The CDR3 DNA follows: TGTGCCAGCAGCCGACGACTAGCGAAGAGCTCCTACGAGCAGTACTTC. Translating it yields CASSRRLAKSSYEQYF. The variable domain in full, completed from reference TRBV7-9 and TRBJ2-7, reads DTGVSQNPRHKITKRGQNVTFRCDPISEHNRLYWYRQTLGQGPEFLTYFQNEAQLEKSRLLSDRFSAERPKGSFSTLEIQRTEQGDSAMYLCASSRRLAKSSYEQYFGPGTRLTVT.

This clonotype has ten or more counts. The chain has TRBV19 and TRBJ1-4; D is possibly TRBD1 (6 bases). The V end was cut by 9 bases, the J end by 11 bases, with 13 bases between. CDR3 length: 11 amino acids. The germline CDR1 and CDR2 sequences are LNHDA and SQIVND (reference sequence). The CDR3 spells CASTGGPKLFF. CDR3 bases: TGTGCCAGCACCGGGGGGCCGAAACTGTTTTTT.

The chain uses TRBV7-9 and TRBJ2-1, with 10 positions matching TRBD2. Germline lookup yields CDR1 SEHNR and CDR2 FQNEAQ (reference sequence). The CDR3 extends over 15 amino acids. With V trimmed by 5 bases and J by 8 bases, 9 bases remained unmatched. CDR3 protein: CASSSGRARVDEQFF. CDR3 sequence (DNA): TGTGCCAGCAGCAGCGGGAGGGCCAGGGTGGATGAGCAGTTCTTC.